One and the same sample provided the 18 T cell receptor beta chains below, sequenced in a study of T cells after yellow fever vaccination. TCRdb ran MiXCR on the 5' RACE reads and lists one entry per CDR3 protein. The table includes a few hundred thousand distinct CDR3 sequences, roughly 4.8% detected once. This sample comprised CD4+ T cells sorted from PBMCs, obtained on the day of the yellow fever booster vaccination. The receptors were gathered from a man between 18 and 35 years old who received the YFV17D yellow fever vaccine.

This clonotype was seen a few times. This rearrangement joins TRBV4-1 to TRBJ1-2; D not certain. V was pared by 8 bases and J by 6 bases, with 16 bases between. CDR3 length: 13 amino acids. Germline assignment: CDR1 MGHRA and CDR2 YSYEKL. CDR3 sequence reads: CASLRQVGDGYTF. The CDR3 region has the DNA TGCGCCAGCCTCAGGCAGGTGGGCGATGGCTACACCTTC.

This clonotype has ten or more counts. Written as DNA, the CDR3 is TGTGCCAGCAGCGTAGTGCCCGGGCCCGACTACGAGCAGTACTTC. It codes for CASSVVPGPDYEQYF. The chain carries TRBV9 and TRBJ2-7; no firm D call. Trimming removed 0 bases at V and 3 bases at J, with 13 bases between. The germline CDR1 and CDR2 sequences are SGDLS and YYNGEE. The CDR3 has 15 residues. The whole variable domain, remainder taken from reference TRBV9 and TRBJ2-7, is DSGVTQTPKHLITATGQRVTLRCSPRSGDLSVYWYQQSLDQGLQFLIQYYNGEERAKGNILERFSAQQFPDLHSELNLSSLELGDSALYFCASSVVPGPDYEQYFGPGTRLTVT.

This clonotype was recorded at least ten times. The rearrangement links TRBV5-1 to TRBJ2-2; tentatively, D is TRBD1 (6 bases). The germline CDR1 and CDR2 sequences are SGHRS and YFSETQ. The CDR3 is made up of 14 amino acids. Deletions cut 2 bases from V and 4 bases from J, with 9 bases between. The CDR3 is CASSFDRSTGELFF. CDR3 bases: TGCGCCAGCAGCTTTGACAGGAGCACCGGGGAGCTGTTTTTT.

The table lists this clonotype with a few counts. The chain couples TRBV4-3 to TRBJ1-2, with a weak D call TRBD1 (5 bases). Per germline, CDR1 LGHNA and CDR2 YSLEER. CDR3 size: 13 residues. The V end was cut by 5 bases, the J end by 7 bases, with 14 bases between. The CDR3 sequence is CASSARTPSGYTF. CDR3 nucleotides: TGCGCCAGCAGCGCGAGGACACCAAGTGGCTACACCTTC.

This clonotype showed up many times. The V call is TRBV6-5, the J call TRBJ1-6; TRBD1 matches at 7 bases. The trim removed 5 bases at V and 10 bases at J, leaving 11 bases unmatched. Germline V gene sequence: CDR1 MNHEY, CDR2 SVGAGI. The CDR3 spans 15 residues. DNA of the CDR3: TGTGCCAGCAGTGCCTCCGGGACAGAACGGTCACCCCTCCACTTT. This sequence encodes CASSASGTERSPLHF.

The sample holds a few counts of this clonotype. CDR3 DNA: TGTGCCTGTCGACCAGGGACAGGACTAGCGGGAGCATCCTACAATGAGCAGTTCTTC. As protein: CACRPGTGLAGASYNEQFF. The chain links TRBV30 to TRBJ2-1; TRBD2 agrees at 13 bases. The CDR3 loop spans 19 amino acids. Germline assignment: CDR1 GTSNPN and CDR2 SVGIG (reference sequence). The V gene end was trimmed by 6 bases and the J gene end by 1 base; junction bases not matched to a gene: 15.

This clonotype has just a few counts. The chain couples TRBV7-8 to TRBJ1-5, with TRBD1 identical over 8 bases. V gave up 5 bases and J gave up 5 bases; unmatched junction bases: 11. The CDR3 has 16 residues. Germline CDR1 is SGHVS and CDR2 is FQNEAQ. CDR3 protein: CASSRGTGRLDQPQHF. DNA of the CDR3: TGTGCCAGCAGCCGCGGGACAGGTCGTTTGGATCAGCCCCAGCATTTT.

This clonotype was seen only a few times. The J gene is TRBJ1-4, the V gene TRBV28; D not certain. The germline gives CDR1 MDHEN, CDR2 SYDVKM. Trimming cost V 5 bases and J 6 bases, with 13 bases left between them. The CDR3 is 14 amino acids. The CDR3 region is CASSPPGRHEKLFF. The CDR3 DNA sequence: TGTGCCAGCAGTCCGCCGGGCCGGCATGAAAAACTGTTTTTT.

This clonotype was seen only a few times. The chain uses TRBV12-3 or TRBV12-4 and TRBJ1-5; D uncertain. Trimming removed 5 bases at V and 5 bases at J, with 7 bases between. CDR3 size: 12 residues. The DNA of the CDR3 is TGTGCCAGCAGTAGGATTGATCAGCCCCAGCATTTT. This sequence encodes CASSRIDQPQHF.

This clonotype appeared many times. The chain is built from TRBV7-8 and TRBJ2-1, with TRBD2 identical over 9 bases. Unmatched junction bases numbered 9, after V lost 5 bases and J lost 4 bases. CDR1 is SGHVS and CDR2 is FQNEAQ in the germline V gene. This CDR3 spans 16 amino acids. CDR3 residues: CASSLGISGGYNEQFF. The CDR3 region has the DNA TGTGCCAGCAGCCTAGGGATTAGCGGGGGATACAATGAGCAGTTCTTC.

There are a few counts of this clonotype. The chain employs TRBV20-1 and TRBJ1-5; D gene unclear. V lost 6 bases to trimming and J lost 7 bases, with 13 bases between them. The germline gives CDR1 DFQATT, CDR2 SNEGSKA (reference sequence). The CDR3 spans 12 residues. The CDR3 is CSAGRVDQPQHF. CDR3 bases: TGCAGTGCAGGACGGGTGGACCAGCCCCAGCATTTT.

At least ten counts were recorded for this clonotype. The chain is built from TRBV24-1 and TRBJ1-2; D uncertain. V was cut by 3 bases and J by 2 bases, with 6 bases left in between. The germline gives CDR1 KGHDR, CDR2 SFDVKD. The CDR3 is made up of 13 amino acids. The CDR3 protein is CATSDRRNYGYTF. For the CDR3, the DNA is TGTGCCACCAGTGATCGCAGGAACTATGGCTACACCTTC.

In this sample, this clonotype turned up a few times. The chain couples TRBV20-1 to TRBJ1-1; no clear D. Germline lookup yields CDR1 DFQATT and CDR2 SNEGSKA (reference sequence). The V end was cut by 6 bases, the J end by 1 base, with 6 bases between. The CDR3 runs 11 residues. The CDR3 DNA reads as TGCAGTGCACCACAGAACACTGAAGCTTTCTTT. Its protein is CSAPQNTEAFF.

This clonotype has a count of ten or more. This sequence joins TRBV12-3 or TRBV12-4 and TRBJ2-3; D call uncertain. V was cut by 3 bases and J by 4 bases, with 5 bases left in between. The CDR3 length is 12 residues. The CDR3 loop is CASSFGADTQYF. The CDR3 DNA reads TGTGCCAGCAGTTTCGGAGCAGATACGCAGTATTTT.

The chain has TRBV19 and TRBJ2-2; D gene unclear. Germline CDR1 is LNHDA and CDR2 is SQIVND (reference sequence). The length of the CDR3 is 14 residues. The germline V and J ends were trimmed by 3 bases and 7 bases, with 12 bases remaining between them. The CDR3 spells CASSMTPEYGELFF. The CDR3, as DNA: TGTGCCAGTAGTATGACCCCGGAATACGGGGAGCTGTTTTTT.

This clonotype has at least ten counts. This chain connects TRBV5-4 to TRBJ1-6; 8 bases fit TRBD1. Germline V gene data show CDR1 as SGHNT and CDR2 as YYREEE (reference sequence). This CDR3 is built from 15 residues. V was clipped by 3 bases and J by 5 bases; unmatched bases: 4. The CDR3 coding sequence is TGTGCCAGCAGCTGGGGGACAGGAAATAATTCACCCCTCCACTTT. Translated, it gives CASSWGTGNNSPLHF.

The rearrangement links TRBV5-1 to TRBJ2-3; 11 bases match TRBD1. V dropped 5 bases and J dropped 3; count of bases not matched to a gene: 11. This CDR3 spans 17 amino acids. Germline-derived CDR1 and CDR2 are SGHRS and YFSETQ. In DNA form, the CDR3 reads TGCGCCAGCAGGAGGTTGTACCGGGACAGGGGGACAGATACGCAGTATTTT. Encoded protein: CASRRLYRDRGTDTQYF.

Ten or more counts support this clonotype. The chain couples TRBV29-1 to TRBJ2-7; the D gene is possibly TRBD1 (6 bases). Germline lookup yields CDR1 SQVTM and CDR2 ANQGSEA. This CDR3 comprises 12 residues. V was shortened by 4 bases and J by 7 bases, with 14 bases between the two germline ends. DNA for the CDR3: TGCAGCGTTGGTACAGGGCTCGGGGAGCAGTACGTC. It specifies CSVGTGLGEQYV.